This TCR beta chain was profiled in a study of blood T cell repertoires in COVID-19 (dated by TCRdb to 2020 to 2022). For the study in its entirety: Collaborator samples came from the United States, Italy and Spain and covered acute and convalescent phases of COVID-19. The prospective study material was composed of cDNA or gDNA derived from T cells, B-cell-depleted T cells, or PBMCs. Deeply sampled blood TCRbeta repertoires from subjects exposed to, actively infected with, or recovered from COVID-19 were included in the dataset. A freely available public database, intended as a resource for researchers studying the immune response to SARS-CoV-2, is where the repertoires were released. The samples were drawn from the first 160 participants of the ongoing ImmuneRACE study and from 950 to 1,500 subjects provided by 6 global collaborators. A de-identified subject ID, COVID-19 status, age in years and sex were almost always included in the sample metadata. Where available, HLA class I and class II types were taken from metadata supplied by the sample provider and were not determined by assay-based typing. What the work shows at the level of the full study, not this receptor alone: The amount of clinical and demographic metadata varied by source and participant and was provided uncurated.

Whole blood was collected in K2EDTA tubes by collaborating institutions according to the institutions' own protocols. For TCRbeta analysis, collaborators shipped samples as frozen whole blood, isolated PBMCs, or DNA extracted from either of those sample types. This clone was picked up a small number of times. Its binding antigen is unknown. Base quality data are lacking; no much larger clone is found one base away. TCRbeta CDR3 regions were amplified from genomic DNA using the immunoSEQ Assay, a bias-controlled multiplex PCR. The original methods were these. The number of nucleated cells in each sample was estimated from the amplification of reference gene primers within the assay. Sequence reads were collapsed and filtered to measure the absolute abundance of every unique TCRbeta CDR3 rearrangement. For each sample, productive Simpson clonality was calculated as the square root of Simpson's diversity index across productive rearrangements. The table comes from immuneACCESS by way of TCRdb, which keeps in-frame sequences with V and J called. Part of the clones is missing from these tables; in studies checked, under half for an unresolved V gene and the rest for unknown reasons. V and J calls and clone size are those listed in that table; D and trimming were worked out from the DNA. This sample gives about 310,000 clones in total; roughly 91% of them show up just once. The top ten hold 1% of the sample.

From the cysteine through the phenylalanine, the CDR3 covers 12 amino acids. Solely the CDR3 DNA is kept, with 36 bases framed from the first base. V drops 8 bases and J drops 4 bases, leaving 11 bases in between. CDR1 GTSNPN and CDR2 SVGIG were looked up in the germline V gene (reference sequence). The TCR sequence derives from a man in his forties or fifties with active or convalescent COVID-19. The source material was peripheral blood. In this chain, TRBV30 is recombined with TRBJ2-2; the D gene is perhaps TRBD1, on 7 matching bases. The DNA sequence is as follows: TGTGCCGGAGGGGGCCCCACCGGGGAGCTGTTTTTT. The translation is CAGGGPTGELFF.